This entry lists 25 T cell receptor beta chains sequenced from one sample in a study of regulatory dendritic cells for organ transplantation. Data came from immunoSEQ multiplex PCR; TCRdb stores just in-frame clones and leaves some out. The sample has 25,000 to 30,000 clones, about 80% seen once; the top ten hold 2% to 2.5%. Sequencing used memory CD4+ T cells from blood. Described subset: CD45RO+ memory T cells. Receptors were obtained from a human donor in good health.

The chain has TRBV7-9 and TRBJ1-2; the D gene is possibly TRBD1 (6 bases). This CDR3 is built from 12 residues. The V end was cut by 3 bases, the J end by 7 bases, with 9 bases between. Germline V gene sequence: CDR1 SEHNR, CDR2 FQNEAQ (reference sequence). In DNA form, the CDR3 reads TGTGCCAGCAGCTTGGAGACAGGTGGCTACACCTTC. It encodes CASSLETGGYTF.

J is TRBJ2-7 and V is TRBV9, with 10 positions matching TRBD2. V was pared by 0 bases and J by 6 bases, with 9 bases of the junction left unmatched. Germline CDR1 reads SGDLS; CDR2 reads YYNGEE. The CDR3 has 16 amino acids. The CDR3 region has the DNA TGTGCCAGCAGCGTAGACCCTAGCGGGAGAGGGGGCGAGCAGTACTTC. It yields the protein CASSVDPSGRGGEQYF.

The V and J genes are TRBV5-4 and TRBJ1-2; no clear D. CDR3 length equals 17 residues. Germline CDR1 SGHNT, CDR2 YYREEE (reference sequence). V lost 4 bases and J 2 bases, leaving 21 bases between the germline ends. CDR3: CASSPEASAGLNYGYTF. The CDR3 DNA sequence: TGTGCCAGCAGCCCGGAGGCTTCTGCCGGACTGAACTATGGCTACACCTTC.

This clone was seen a few times. This chain connects TRBV19 to TRBJ2-3, with 7 bases that match TRBD1. CDR1 is LNHDA, CDR2 SQIVND, per germline (reference sequence). V dropped 10 bases and J dropped 0; count of bases not matched to a gene: 7. This CDR3 has 14 residues. The DNA for the CDR3 is TGTGCCACACAGACAGGGCTTAGCACAGATACGCAGTATTTT. Its translation: CATQTGLSTDTQYF.

The chain couples TRBV7-8 to TRBJ2-5; D not certain. The CDR3 loop spans 14 amino acids. The V gene's germline CDR1 is SGHVS and CDR2 FQNEAQ. V was trimmed by 7 bases and J by 4 bases, leaving 16 bases between them. The CDR3 nucleotides read TGTGCCAGCACCCTGATAAGATCAGGAGAGACCCAGTACTTC. Its translation: CASTLIRSGETQYF.

V and J are TRBV5-4 and TRBJ2-3; 11 nucleotides line up with TRBD1. Germline V gives CDR1 SGHNT, CDR2 YYREEE (reference sequence). V shed 6 bases and J 5 bases; nucleotides not matched to a gene: 14. The CDR3 totals 17 residues. The CDR3 loop reads CASKKGGTGGLGDTQYF. In DNA, the CDR3 is TGTGCCAGCAAAAAAGGGGGGACAGGGGGTCTAGGAGATACGCAGTATTTT.

This clone was seen only a few times. The chain combines TRBV2 with TRBJ2-7; 7 bases are a match to TRBD1. J gave up 3 bases and V 2 bases, and 4 bases lay outside the gene matches. This CDR3 region has 14 residues. CDR1 is SNHLY, CDR2 FYNNEI, per germline. CDR3: CASSEQGEFYEQYF. The CDR3 region has the DNA TGTGCCAGCAGTGAACAGGGGGAATTCTACGAGCAGTACTTC.

This rearrangement joins TRBV18 to TRBJ1-1; perhaps TRBD1 as D (5 bases). The CDR3 consists of 12 residues. V lost 2 bases and J 8 bases, leaving 9 bases between the germline ends. CDR1 and CDR2 (germline): KGHSH, LQKENI. CDR3 sequence reads: CASSPNKGEAFF. CDR3 in DNA: TGTGCCAGCTCACCAAATAAGGGGGAAGCTTTCTTT.

The V gene is TRBV5-8, the J gene TRBJ2-1; tentative D call: TRBD2 (5 bases). This CDR3 has 9 residues. From germline, CDR1 is SGHTS and CDR2 YDEGEE. With 4 bases removed from V and 14 bases from J, the gap between germline ends came to 7 bases. In nucleotides, the CDR3 is TGTGCCAGCAGCCCGAGGGAGTTCTTC. Translation gives CASSPREFF.

This sequence joins TRBV7-2 and TRBJ1-1; the D is unclear. The V gene's germline CDR1 is SGHTA and CDR2 FQGNSA. The length of the CDR3 is 15 residues. The V and J ends lost 5 bases and 0 bases respectively, with 13 bases between them. CDR3 DNA: TGTGCCAGCAGCCCAGCTAGGGTAGTGAACACTGAAGCTTTCTTT. It is translated as CASSPARVVNTEAFF.

The rearrangement links TRBV19 to TRBJ2-3, with a tentative D call TRBD2 (7 bases). This CDR3 is 16 amino acids long. V was clipped by 9 bases and J by 0 bases, with 19 bases between them. Looked up from germline, CDR1 is LNHDA and CDR2 is SQIVND (reference sequence). The DNA for the CDR3 is TGTGCCAGCTCTGGGGAGGGACACCCTAGCACAGATACGCAGTATTTT. Translating gives CASSGEGHPSTDTQYF.

The chain couples TRBV5-1 to TRBJ2-5, with TRBD1 matching 7 bases. V was clipped by 0 bases and J by 1 base; unmatched bases: 6. The CDR3 has 16 residues. Germline lookup yields CDR1 SGHRS and CDR2 YFSETQ. CDR3 sequence (DNA): TGCGCCAGCAGCTTGGGGGACAGAGGATCCCAAGAGACCCAGTACTTC. Protein product: CASSLGDRGSQETQYF.

The chain joins TRBV28 to TRBJ2-6; unclear D gene. Trimming left V 1 base short and J 5 bases short, with 9 bases between. Germline V gene sequence: CDR1 MDHEN, CDR2 SYDVKM. The CDR3 is 15 amino acids. In DNA, the CDR3 is TGTGCCAGCAGTTTATCTGGGTCCCGGGCCAACGTCCTGACTTTC. Residues: CASSLSGSRANVLTF.

The CDR3 DNA reads as TGTGCCAGCAGCTTAGCGCAAGGCCCAGATACGCAGTATTTT. Translated: CASSLAQGPDTQYF. This chain joins TRBV7-2 and TRBJ2-3; D unclear. V was shortened by 0 bases and J by 4 bases, with 8 bases between the two germline ends. CDR3 length: 14 residues. The germline gives CDR1 SGHTA, CDR2 FQGNSA.

The chain joins TRBV6-5 to TRBJ2-2; possible D gene TRBD2, 5 bases. Germline loops: CDR1 MNHEY, CDR2 SVGAGI. This CDR3 has 14 residues. CDR3: CTSQRQRETGELFF. The CDR3 nucleotides are TGTACGAGCCAAAGGCAGAGGGAAACCGGGGAGCTGTTTTTT.

This clone was seen just once. This chain links TRBV19 with TRBJ2-7; D may be TRBD1 (6 bases). Germline CDR1 is LNHDA and CDR2 is SQIVND (reference sequence). The length of the CDR3 is 15 residues. V was clipped by 1 base and J by 3 bases, with 13 bases between them. DNA for the CDR3: TGTGCCAGTAGTATAGCCTTTGGACAGCTCTACGAGCAGTACTTC. Translation gives CASSIAFGQLYEQYF.

Written as DNA, the CDR3 is TGTGCCAGCAGCTTCCAGAGGACTATCTCGTACGAGCAGTACTTC. Translated: CASSFQRTISYEQYF. This rearrangement joins TRBV7-2 to TRBJ2-7; D is perhaps TRBD2 (6 bases). V shed 3 bases and J shed 4 bases, with 16 bases lying between them. The CDR3 has 15 residues. The germline CDR1 and CDR2 sequences are SGHTA and FQGNSA. Drawing the rest from reference TRBV7-2 and TRBJ2-7, the complete variable domain is GAGVSQSPSNKVTEKGKDVELRCDPISGHTALYWYRQSLGQGLEFLIYFQGNSAPDKSGLPSDRFSAERTGGSVSTLTIQRTQQEDSAVYLCASSFQRTISYEQYFGPGTRLTVT.

The chain is built from TRBV2 and TRBJ1-6; 7 nucleotides agree with TRBD1. Trimming took 6 bases from V and 7 from J; bases not matched to a gene: 6. The CDR3 spans 14 residues. The germline gives CDR1 SNHLY, CDR2 FYNNEI. The CDR3 reads CASSNQGDNSPLHF. CDR3 nucleotides: TGTGCCAGCAGCAACCAGGGGGACAATTCACCCCTCCACTTT.

The chain recombines TRBV28 with TRBJ2-7; maybe TRBD2 (6 bases). Trimming removed 6 bases from V and 0 bases from J, with 12 bases in between. The germline gives CDR1 MDHEN, CDR2 SYDVKM. CDR3 length: 14 residues. CDR3 DNA: TGTGCCAGCAGATCCGGGAGCCCCTCCTACGAGCAGTACTTC. Protein product: CASRSGSPSYEQYF.

The chain recombines TRBV7-3 with TRBJ2-7; the D is unclear. The CDR3 totals 14 residues. Trimming removed 2 bases at V and 0 bases at J, with 8 bases between. Germline V gene lookup returns CDR1 SGHTA and CDR2 FQGTGA. This chain's CDR3 is CASSLGHSSYEQYF. In DNA, the CDR3 is TGTGCCAGCAGCTTAGGGCACAGCTCCTACGAGCAGTACTTC.

Note on this clone: Different DNA sequences within this sample yield the same CDR3. Here the CDR3 DNA reads TGTGCCAGCAGCGTAGGCGGCATGGAGACCCAGTACTTC. This translates into CASSVGGMETQYF. The rearrangement joins TRBV9 to TRBJ2-5; D gene uncertain. This CDR3 is 13 amino acids long. Between the trimmed V and J ends, which lost 0 bases and 5 bases, there was a span of 8 bases. Germline V gene sequence: CDR1 SGDLS, CDR2 YYNGEE.

This clone was picked up a small number of times. The gene calls are TRBV18 and TRBJ1-1, with a possible D match to TRBD1 (6 bases). The CDR3 length is 14 residues. Trimming removed 3 bases from V and 7 bases from J, with 15 bases in between. Germline V CDR1 and CDR2: KGHSH, LQKENI. This chain's CDR3 is CASSPRQDFIEAFF. CDR3 nucleotide sequence: TGTGCCAGCTCACCCCGACAGGATTTTATTGAAGCTTTCTTT. Together with reference TRBV18 and TRBJ1-1, the CDR3 gives the full variable domain: NAGVMQNPRHLVRRRGQEARLRCSPMKGHSHVYWYRQLPEEGLKFMVYLQKENIIDESGMPKERFSAEFPKEGPSILRIQQVVRGDSAAYFCASSPRQDFIEAFFGQGTRLTVV.

The chain links TRBV11-2 to TRBJ2-5; D possibly corresponds to TRBD2 (5 bases). Germline assignment: CDR1 SGHAT and CDR2 FQNNGV. The CDR3 runs to 14 residues. V was pared by 3 bases and J by 5 bases, with 13 bases between. The CDR3: CASSFGFSGETQYF. The CDR3 bases are TGTGCCAGCAGCTTTGGATTCTCGGGGGAGACCCAGTACTTC. Together with reference TRBV11-2 and TRBJ2-5, the CDR3 gives the full variable domain: EAGVAQSPRYKIIEKRQSVAFWCNPISGHATLYWYQQILGQGPKLLIQFQNNGVVDDSQLPKDRFSAERLKGVDSTLKIQPAKLEDSAVYLCASSFGFSGETQYFGPGTRLLVL.

V gene TRBV2 combines with J gene TRBJ2-5; possible D gene TRBD1, 6 bases. Per germline, CDR1 SNHLY and CDR2 FYNNEI. This CDR3 region has 13 residues. V was shortened by 5 bases and J by 5 bases, with 12 bases between the two germline ends. As DNA, the CDR3 is TGTGCCAGCAGTTTCGGCCAGGGGGAGACCCAGTACTTC. It specifies CASSFGQGETQYF. The variable domain in full, completed from reference TRBV2 and TRBJ2-5, reads EPEVTQTPSHQVTQMGQEVILRCVPISNHLYFYWYRQILGQKVEFLVSFYNNEISEKSEIFDDQFSVERPDGSNFTLKIRSTKLEDSAMYFCASSFGQGETQYFGPGTRLLVL.

The chain combines TRBV4-2 with TRBJ1-6; no definite D call. Between the trimmed V and J ends, which lost 3 bases and 5 bases, there was a span of 8 bases. Germline V gene lookup returns CDR1 LGHNA and CDR2 YNFKEQ. This CDR3 has 14 amino acids. CDR3 in DNA: TGTGCCAGCAGCCACCGCCCGGATAATTCACCCCTCCACTTT. Amino acid sequence: CASSHRPDNSPLHF.